A selection of T cell receptor beta chains follows, all from one sample in a study of T cells in localized non-small cell lung cancer. Sequencing was performed with immunoSEQ multiplex PCR; in TCRdb, only in-frame clones are kept and a portion is missing. This sample has around 96,000 clones; approximately 91% occur once, and the top ten carry approximately 4%. The source material was PBMCs, sampled before any cancer treatment. All receptors derive from a woman aged 40 to 75 with stage II squamous cell lung carcinoma. Both conserved end residues are part of each CDR3.

j_call: TRBJ1-2; cdr3_length: 10; v_call: TRBV6-6; cdr3_aa: CASSLGGYTF
j_call: TRBJ2-5; cdr3_length: 14; v_call: TRBV5-1; cdr3_aa: CASSLVGFQETQYF
j_call: TRBJ1-3; cdr3_length: 14; v_call: TRBV10-3; cdr3_aa: CAINEGPSGNTIYF
j_call: TRBJ1-4; cdr3_length: 14; v_call: TRBV5-1; cdr3_aa: CASGRRGEGEKLFF
j_call: TRBJ1-1; cdr3_length: 13; v_call: TRBV27; cdr3_aa: CASSSLVWGKAFF
j_call: TRBJ1-2; cdr3_length: 13; v_call: TRBV6-5; cdr3_aa: CASSPDRAYGYTF
j_call: TRBJ1-3; cdr3_length: 14; v_call: TRBV6-1; cdr3_aa: CASSPNSSGNTIYF
j_call: TRBJ2-3; cdr3_length: 12; v_call: TRBV30; cdr3_aa: CAWKLSGDTQYF
j_call: TRBJ1-3; cdr3_length: 15; v_call: TRBV18; cdr3_aa: CASSLDRGTENTIYF
j_call: TRBJ2-4; cdr3_length: 15; v_call: TRBV6-1; cdr3_aa: CASNPTGTFLNIQYF
j_call: TRBJ1-3; cdr3_length: 17; v_call: TRBV4-2; cdr3_aa: CASSQEPIRSPGNTIYF
j_call: TRBJ2-1; cdr3_length: 15; v_call: TRBV27; cdr3_aa: CASSFLPLSGNEQFF
j_call: TRBJ1-2; cdr3_length: 14; v_call: TRBV7-9; cdr3_aa: CASSLGAEQRGYTF
j_call: TRBJ2-7; cdr3_length: 14; v_call: TRBV2; cdr3_aa: CASSPGRGSYEQYF
j_call: TRBJ2-5; cdr3_length: 13; v_call: TRBV7-9; cdr3_aa: CASSLGAKETQYF
j_call: TRBJ1-3; cdr3_length: 13; v_call: TRBV6-1; cdr3_aa: CASGQSRGNTIYF
j_call: TRBJ2-3; cdr3_length: 14; v_call: TRBV19; cdr3_aa: CASSISGLGDTQYF
j_call: TRBJ2-3; cdr3_length: 18; v_call: TRBV19; cdr3_aa: CASSIGLAGGPSTDTQYF
j_call: TRBJ1-6; cdr3_length: 15; v_call: TRBV19; cdr3_aa: CASSAGNSYNSPLHF
j_call: TRBJ1-1; cdr3_length: 13; v_call: TRBV19; cdr3_aa: CASHIGGYTEAFF
j_call: TRBJ2-2; cdr3_length: 14; v_call: TRBV25-1; cdr3_aa: CASSYGMNTGELFF
j_call: TRBJ1-1; cdr3_length: 14; v_call: TRBV6-5; cdr3_aa: CASSLDRGNTEAFF
j_call: TRBJ2-2; cdr3_length: 16; v_call: TRBV11-2; cdr3_aa: CASRPVGTSGTGELFF
j_call: TRBJ1-5; cdr3_length: 15; v_call: TRBV15; cdr3_aa: CATSRERGRNQPQHF
j_call: TRBJ1-1; cdr3_length: 16; v_call: TRBV6-5; cdr3_aa: CASSYSIDNRRAEAFF
j_call: TRBJ1-5; cdr3_length: 17; v_call: TRBV10-2; cdr3_aa: CASSESTYRRANQPQHF
j_call: TRBJ2-3; cdr3_length: 13; v_call: TRBV5-4; cdr3_aa: CASSGLDGLLQYF
j_call: TRBJ1-1; cdr3_length: 14; v_call: TRBV29-1; cdr3_aa: CSVTMGQSNTEAFF
j_call: TRBJ1-1; cdr3_length: 12; v_call: TRBV19; cdr3_aa: CASSSPSKAAFF
j_call: TRBJ1-2; cdr3_length: 13; v_call: TRBV5-1; cdr3_aa: CASSPDTAYGYTF